This passage covers 18 T cell receptor beta chains from one sample sequenced in a study of blood T cell repertoires in COVID-19 (TCRdb year 2020). Receptor amplification or capture employed the immunoSEQ multiplex PCR assay. The source is immuneACCESS, and TCRdb retained only in-frame sequences with V and J called. Part of the clones is not carried over; for the studies checked, unresolved V genes explain less than half of this, and the remainder is unexplained. For this sample there are about 200,000 clones; more than 65% appear just once. The top ten clonotypes cover 7.9% of the sample. The sequenced material came from peripheral blood. Receptor source: a woman aged 80 or older with acute or convalescent COVID-19.

The gene calls are TRBV12-5 and TRBJ1-2, with 12 nucleotides matching TRBD1. The ends lost 5 bases at V and 3 bases at J; junction bases unmatched: 10. The CDR3 is 17 residues long. Germline CDR1 reads LGHNT; CDR2 reads FRNRAP. For the CDR3, the DNA is TGTGCTAGTGGTCCCGGGTTGGGACAGGGGGCGGACTATGGCTACACCTTC. Its protein product is CASGPGLGQGADYGYTF.

This clone was counted once. The chain carries TRBV7-3 and TRBJ2-2, with TRBD1 as a possible D gene (6 bases). Trimming cost V 4 bases and J 3 bases, with 15 bases left between them. The germline V gene encodes CDR1 SGHTA and CDR2 FQGTGA. The CDR3 runs to 16 residues. DNA of the CDR3: TGTGCCAGCAGCTCCCGACAGGCAACTGACACCGGGGAGCTGTTTTTT. Translated: CASSSRQATDTGELFF.

The J gene is TRBJ1-5, the V gene TRBV7-2; tentative D call: TRBD1 (5 bases). Looked up from germline, CDR1 is SGHTA and CDR2 is FQGNSA. V lost 5 bases and J 2 bases, leaving 16 bases between the germline ends. The CDR3 runs to 16 residues. DNA for the CDR3: TGTGCCAGCAGCCTAATGGGAGGGGTGGGCAATCAGCCCCAGCATTTT. It encodes CASSLMGGVGNQPQHF.

This chain joins TRBV12-5 and TRBJ1-1, with 7 bases lining up with TRBD1. Germline trimming cut 9 bases from V and 3 bases from J; bases unmatched to any gene: 7. The CDR3 has 13 residues. Germline CDR1 is LGHNT and CDR2 is FRNRAP. CDR3 nucleotide sequence: TGTGCTAGCGACAGGGCGGTGGACACTGAAGCTTTCTTT. Translated, it gives CASDRAVDTEAFF.

The V gene is TRBV18, the J gene TRBJ1-5; D unclear. The V gene's germline CDR1 is KGHSH and CDR2 LQKENI. V dropped 3 bases and J dropped 4 bases, with 10 bases sitting between them. The CDR3 extends over 14 amino acids. The CDR3 coding sequence is TGTGCCAGCTCACCGTCAGGTTCTAATCAGCCCCAGCATTTT. Residues: CASSPSGSNQPQHF.

V is TRBV19 and J is TRBJ1-5, with a weak D call TRBD1 (6 bases). Trimming removed 7 bases from V and 5 bases from J, with 12 bases in between. The CDR3 runs 13 residues. Germline V gives CDR1 LNHDA, CDR2 SQIVND (reference sequence). The CDR3 DNA is TGTGCCAGTAAGGACAGCTCTTATCAGCCCCAGCATTTT. Its translation is CASKDSSYQPQHF.

The chain is built from TRBV19 and TRBJ2-2, with 8 bases fitting TRBD1. CDR3 length: 14 residues. Germline V CDR1 and CDR2: LNHDA, SQIVND (reference sequence). V lost 5 bases and J lost 7; bases outside the gene matches: 6. Here the CDR3 reads CASSPGQGGGELFF. The CDR3 region has the DNA TGTGCCAGTAGTCCCGGACAGGGAGGCGGGGAGCTGTTTTTT.

The chain combines TRBV9 with TRBJ2-3; 7 positions match TRBD2. The CDR3 consists of 15 residues. CDR1 and CDR2 from the germline V gene are SGDLS and YYNGEE. V gave up 0 bases and J gave up 2 bases; unmatched junction bases: 3. The CDR3 region is CASSVEREATDTQYF. The CDR3, as DNA: TGTGCCAGCAGCGTAGAGCGGGAAGCCACAGATACGCAGTATTTT. Complete variable domain (other parts from reference TRBV9 and TRBJ2-3): DSGVTQTPKHLITATGQRVTLRCSPRSGDLSVYWYQQSLDQGLQFLIQYYNGEERAKGNILERFSAQQFPDLHSELNLSSLELGDSALYFCASSVEREATDTQYFGPGTRLTVL.

This clone was detected once. This chain's CDR3 is CASSRLAGRYGEQFF. The CDR3 nucleotides read TGTGCCAGCAGCCGACTAGCGGGACGGTATGGTGAGCAGTTCTTC. This sequence joins TRBV9 and TRBJ2-1, with 11 bases matching TRBD2. CDR1 is SGDLS and CDR2 is YYNGEE in the germline V gene. V shed 4 bases and J 9 bases; nucleotides not matched to a gene: 9. The CDR3 is 15 amino acids.

V usage is TRBV7-9 and J usage is TRBJ1-1; 7 bases are a match to TRBD1. The CDR3 runs 14 residues. The germline gives CDR1 SEHNR, CDR2 FQNEAQ (reference sequence). The V and J ends lost 4 bases and 1 base, in that order; junction bases with no gene match: 3. The CDR3 loop reads CASSSGTANTEAFF. DNA of the CDR3: TGTGCCAGCAGCTCCGGGACAGCGAACACTGAAGCTTTCTTT.

The chain combines TRBV2 with TRBJ1-1, with 8 bases aligning to TRBD1. Per germline, CDR1 SNHLY and CDR2 FYNNEI. V was clipped by 6 bases and J by 4 bases; unmatched bases: 7. This CDR3 contains 14 residues. CDR3 region: CASRDGQGFTEAFF. The CDR3 DNA reads as TGTGCCAGCAGGGACGGACAGGGTTTCACTGAAGCTTTCTTT.

This clone was seen just once. This chain links TRBV25-1 with TRBJ2-7; D not resolved. The CDR3 is made up of 11 amino acids. The germline V gene has CDR1 MGHDK and CDR2 SYGVNS. The V end was cut by 4 bases, the J end by 3 bases, with 4 bases between. The CDR3 sequence: CASSGDYEQYF. The CDR3 DNA is TGTGCCAGCAGTGGCGACTACGAGCAGTACTTC.

V usage is TRBV7-2 and J usage is TRBJ1-1; 8 bases match TRBD1. This CDR3 contains 14 residues. Trimming removed 4 bases from V and 6 bases from J; junction bases left unmatched: 7. CDR1 and CDR2 from the germline V gene are SGHTA and FQGNSA. The CDR3 nucleotides are TGTGCCAGCAGCTCCGTCCCGGGACAGGCTGAAGCTTTCTTT. Its protein product is CASSSVPGQAEAFF.

This sequence joins TRBV4-1 and TRBJ2-2; 9 nucleotides align to TRBD2. CDR1 MGHRA and CDR2 YSYEKL come from the germline V gene. V was pared by 0 bases and J by 7 bases, with 6 bases of the junction left unmatched. This CDR3 is 16 amino acids long. The CDR3 is CASSQEASGIGGELFF. DNA for the CDR3: TGCGCCAGCAGCCAAGAAGCTAGCGGGATCGGCGGGGAGCTGTTTTTT.

This clone has only one observation. J is TRBJ2-7 and V is TRBV15; 8 bases fit TRBD1. V shed 5 bases and J 6 bases; nucleotides not matched to a gene: 6. CDR1 is LNHNV, CDR2 YYDKDF, per germline (reference sequence). The CDR3 is 13 amino acids. The CDR3 coding sequence is TGTGCCACCAGCCCGGACAGGGTGGGCGAGCAGTACTTC. Translating it yields CATSPDRVGEQYF.

The gene calls are TRBV7-9 and TRBJ1-1; weak D call: TRBD1 (5 bases). The CDR3 is made up of 14 amino acids. The germline CDR1 and CDR2 sequences are SEHNR and FQNEAQ (reference sequence). V lost 5 bases to trimming and J lost 7 bases, with 17 bases between them. CDR3 sequence reads: CASSPQTGGDEAFF. DNA for the CDR3: TGTGCCAGCAGCCCCCAAACGGGGGGAGATGAAGCTTTCTTT.

The chain's CDR3 is CASSLASPRSGGEKLFF. DNA for the CDR3: TGCGCCAGCAGCTTGGCCAGTCCCCGGTCAGGGGGGGAAAAACTGTTTTTT. The rearrangement uses TRBV5-1 and TRBJ1-4; TRBD1 agrees at 7 bases. The CDR3 extends over 17 amino acids. With 0 bases clipped from V and 8 bases from J, the junction kept 13 bases outside the gene matches. Germline V gene data show CDR1 as SGHRS and CDR2 as YFSETQ.

V and J are TRBV12-3 or TRBV12-4 and TRBJ1-2, with 7 bases aligning to TRBD1. This CDR3 contains 12 residues. With 5 bases clipped from V and 8 bases from J, the junction kept 5 bases outside the gene matches. CDR3 residues: CASSLTGRGYTF. In nucleotides, the CDR3 is TGTGCCAGCAGTCTGACAGGGAGGGGCTACACCTTC.